Listed below are T cell receptor beta chains from one sample, sequenced in a study of blood T cell repertoires in COVID-19. The table came from immunoSEQ multiplex PCR; TCRdb's copy has only in-frame clones and leaves some out. The data contain fewer than 200,000 clones, 80% of them singletons. Specimen: peripheral blood. The origin of the receptors is a man between 60 and 70 years old with acute or convalescent COVID-19. Each CDR3 is given with its conserved first and last residue. D genes are given only for firm matches. Clone size is not always given. Where it is, it says once, few, many or a class for expanded clones.

j_call v_call clone_size d_call cdr3_aa cdr3_nt
TRBJ1-2 TRBV4-1 NA TRBD1 CASSARGQGSNYGYTF TGCGCCAGCAGCGCGAGAGGACAGGGGAGTAATTATGGCTACACCTTC
TRBJ1-5 TRBV7-2 NA NA CASSLGHGQGSPQHF TGTGCCAGCAGCTTAGGGCATGGGCAGGGAAGTCCCCAGCATTTT
TRBJ1-2 TRBV28 NA TRBD1 CASSDRGDYGYTF TGTGCCAGCAGTGACAGGGGGGACTATGGCTACACCTTC
TRBJ1-2 TRBV27 NA TRBD1 CASSFTPGGSGYTF TGTGCCAGCAGTTTCACCCCAGGGGGCTCGGGCTACACCTTC
TRBJ1-4 TRBV7-9 NA NA CASSLNSQIATNEKLFF TGTGCCAGCAGCTTAAATAGCCAGATTGCAACTAATGAAAAACTGTTTTTT
TRBJ1-2 TRBV19 few TRBD1 CASSMRQGGGYTF TGTGCCAGTAGTATGCGACAGGGGGGCGGCTACACCTTC
TRBJ1-5 TRBV10-3 NA TRBD1 CAISEQGSNQPQHF TGTGCCATCAGTGAACAGGGGAGCAATCAGCCCCAGCATTTT
TRBJ2-5 TRBV7-9 NA TRBD1 CASSDGTGAVTQYF TGTGCCAGCAGCGACGGGACAGGGGCGGTGACCCAGTACTTC
TRBJ2-1 TRBV5-6 NA NA CASSFLGAEGNEQFF TGTGCCAGCAGCTTCCTGGGGGCTGAGGGGAATGAGCAGTTCTTC
TRBJ1-4 TRBV5-1 NA TRBD1 CASSLQGDSNEKLFF TGCGCCAGCAGCTTGCAAGGGGACAGTAATGAAAAACTGTTTTTT
TRBJ2-3 TRBV6-5 NA NA CASRQGSTDTQYF TGTGCCAGCAGACAGGGATCCACAGATACGCAGTATTTT
TRBJ1-2 TRBV25-1 NA TRBD1 CASSGGTVAGYYGYTF TGTGCCAGCAGTGGGGGGACAGTCGCGGGGTACTATGGCTACACCTTC
TRBJ1-2 TRBV5-1 NA TRBD1 CASSLSQGVNYGYTF TGCGCCAGCAGCTTATCTCAGGGGGTAAACTATGGCTACACCTTC
TRBJ1-4 TRBV7-8 NA TRBD1 CASSWRRTGTFEKLFF TGTGCCAGCAGCTGGAGGAGGACAGGGACGTTTGAAAAACTGTTTTTT
TRBJ1-1 TRBV19 NA TRBD1 CASSIGGGTGTNTEAFF TGTGCCAGTAGTATAGGAGGGGGGACAGGGACGAACACTGAAGCTTTCTTT
TRBJ2-3 TRBV4-3 NA TRBD2 CASSPTSGGTDTQYF TGCGCCAGCAGCCCGACTAGCGGGGGCACAGATACGCAGTATTTT
TRBJ2-2 TRBV4-2 NA TRBD1 CASSQEFRTGFTGELFF TGTGCCAGCAGCCAAGAGTTCAGGACAGGGTTTACCGGGGAGCTGTTTTTT
TRBJ1-5 TRBV6-5 NA NA CASRPWGGNQPQHF TGTGCCAGCAGGCCCTGGGGGGGCAATCAGCCCCAGCATTTT
TRBJ2-1 TRBV4-3 few NA CASSQDLLTLYNEQFF TGCGCCAGCAGCCAAGATCTTCTAACGCTCTACAATGAGCAGTTCTTC
TRBJ2-4 TRBV4-3 NA NA CASSQDTQASQYF TGCGCCAGCAGCCAAGATACCCAGGCGTCTCAGTACTTC
TRBJ1-4 TRBV6-5 NA NA CASSYRRDRGNQKLFF TGTGCCAGCAGTTACCGCCGGGATCGGGGTAATCAAAAACTGTTTTTT
TRBJ1-1 TRBV24-1 once NA CATSDGNTEAFF TGTGCCACCAGTGACGGGAACACTGAAGCTTTCTTT
TRBJ1-3 TRBV3-1/TRBV3-2 few NA CASSQLFSSGNTIYF TGTGCCAGCAGCCAACTCTTCAGCTCTGGAAACACCATATATTTT
TRBJ2-1 TRBV5-6 NA TRBD2 CASRRGNSYNEQFF TGTGCCAGCAGGCGGGGGAACTCCTACAATGAGCAGTTCTTC
TRBJ2-3 TRBV21-1 NA NA CASSPSGGPCTDTQYF TGTGCCAGCAGTCCTAGCGGGGGGCCTTGCACAGATACGCAGTATTTT
TRBJ2-7 TRBV12-3/TRBV12-4 once TRBD2 CASSGLAIYEQYF TGTGCCAGCAGTGGACTAGCTATATACGAGCAGTACTTC
TRBJ2-2 TRBV21-1 NA NA CASLDPGEGFEDTGELFF TGTGCCAGCCTTGATCCCGGGGAAGGATTTGAAGACACCGGGGAGCTGTTTTTT
TRBJ1-5 TRBV19 once NA CASSVGAPGPQHF TGTGCCAGTAGTGTAGGAGCCCCAGGGCCCCAGCATTTT
TRBJ2-1 TRBV19 NA TRBD2 CASSIMGGLGGNEQFF TGTGCCAGTAGTATTATGGGAGGGCTCGGGGGGAATGAGCAGTTCTTC
TRBJ2-7 TRBV3-1/TRBV3-2 NA NA CASSQSLVQGPYEQYF TGTGCCAGCAGCCAAAGTTTGGTCCAGGGTCCCTACGAGCAGTACTTC
TRBJ1-5 TRBV3-1/TRBV3-2 NA TRBD1 CASSGTANQPQHF TGTGCCAGCAGCGGGACAGCGAATCAGCCCCAGCATTTT
TRBJ2-5 TRBV11-2 NA NA CASSLNRDETQYF TGTGCCAGCAGCTTAAACAGGGATGAGACCCAGTACTTC
TRBJ2-7 TRBV25-1 few TRBD1 CATRGQGAGEQYF TGTGCCACCCGAGGCCAGGGGGCCGGCGAGCAGTACTTC
TRBJ1-2 TRBV12-3/TRBV12-4 NA NA CASSQRGRGYTF TGTGCCAGCAGTCAGAGAGGAAGAGGCTACACCTTC
TRBJ2-7 TRBV15 NA TRBD1 CATSLAQGASYEQYF TGTGCCACCAGCTTAGCGCAGGGGGCCTCCTACGAGCAGTACTTC
TRBJ1-3 TRBV27 NA TRBD1 CASKGPGGARNTIYF TGTGCCAGCAAGGGACCAGGGGGCGCTAGAAACACCATATATTTT
TRBJ2-1 TRBV27 once TRBD2 CASSLQGSGGASYNEQFF TGTGCCAGCAGTTTACAGGGTAGCGGGGGGGCCTCCTACAATGAGCAGTTCTTC
TRBJ2-7 TRBV18 once TRBD1 CASSPRQGTTYEQYF TGTGCCAGCTCACCCCGACAGGGAACGACCTACGAGCAGTACTTC
TRBJ1-5 TRBV19 NA TRBD1 CASSRRGLSNQPQHF TGTGCCAGTAGTAGAAGGGGGCTGAGCAATCAGCCCCAGCATTTT
TRBJ1-5 TRBV2 NA TRBD1 CASSPGQGRYQPQHF TGTGCCAGCAGTCCGGGACAGGGGCGATATCAGCCCCAGCATTTT
TRBJ1-2 TRBV5-8 once NA CASSSLGVPATGANYGYTF TGTGCCAGCAGCTCCTTGGGTGTCCCGGCGACAGGCGCTAACTATGGCTACACCTTC
TRBJ2-3 TRBV4-1 NA TRBD2 CASSPRSDRGVPNTQYF TGCGCCAGCAGCCCGAGGTCTGATCGGGGGGTACCCAATACGCAGTATTTT
TRBJ2-7 TRBV5-6 NA NA CASSLGVEGVNRPYEQYF TGTGCCAGCAGCTTGGGAGTGGAGGGCGTAAACCGACCCTACGAGCAGTACTTC
TRBJ1-4 TRBV19 NA TRBD1 CASRQGAHEKLFF TGTGCCAGTCGACAGGGGGCGCATGAAAAACTGTTTTTT
TRBJ1-5 TRBV3-1/TRBV3-2 NA NA CASSQDQVSSNQPQHF TGTGCCAGCAGCCAAGACCAGGTTTCTAGCAATCAGCCCCAGCATTTT
TRBJ1-4 TRBV12-5 NA TRBD1 CASGFRTGEKLFF TGTGCTAGTGGTTTTAGGACAGGGGAAAAACTGTTTTTT
TRBJ2-4 TRBV15 NA NA CATSRRTPNIQYF TGTGCCACCAGCAGACGGACACCAAACATTCAGTACTTC
TRBJ2-6 TRBV15 NA NA CATRSHPWQAISGANVLTF TGTGCCACCCGGTCGCACCCCTGGCAGGCGATCTCTGGGGCCAACGTCCTGACTTTC
TRBJ1-2 TRBV6-5 few NA CASSYGDNQNGYTF TGTGCCAGCAGTTACGGGGACAACCAAAATGGCTACACCTTC
TRBJ1-2 TRBV6-2/TRBV6-3 NA NA CASSQRQYNFYGYTF TGTGCCAGCAGTCAACGACAGTACAACTTCTATGGCTACACCTTC
TRBJ1-5 TRBV20-1 NA NA CSASGREWSNQPQHF TGCAGTGCTAGTGGACGGGAGTGGAGCAATCAGCCCCAGCATTTT
TRBJ2-7 TRBV5-4 NA NA CASSLVRGGSGASYEQYF TGTGCCAGCAGCTTGGTAAGGGGGGGGAGTGGGGCCTCCTACGAGCAGTACTTC
TRBJ1-3 TRBV19 NA TRBD1 CASSIQGASGNTIYF TGTGCCAGTAGTATCCAGGGGGCTAGTGGAAACACCATATATTTT
TRBJ2-2 TRBV9 NA TRBD2 CASSVGQRGGSGELFF TGTGCCAGCAGCGTAGGCCAGCGGGGGGGCTCCGGGGAGCTGTTTTTT
TRBJ1-2 TRBV28 NA TRBD1 CASSSIRTGARLYGYTF TGTGCCAGCAGTTCTATACGGACAGGGGCAAGACTCTATGGCTACACCTTC
TRBJ2-7 TRBV27 NA TRBD1 CASSFPGQGADEQYF TGTGCCAGCAGTTTCCCCGGACAGGGTGCCGACGAGCAGTACTTC
TRBJ2-4 TRBV6-5 NA TRBD2 CASSPGGTSGNIQYF TGTGCCAGCAGTCCCGGGGGGACTAGCGGGAACATTCAGTACTTC
TRBJ1-6 TRBV2 NA NA CASSVDISNSPLHF TGTGCCAGCAGTGTTGACATATCCAATTCACCCCTCCACTTT
TRBJ2-1 TRBV7-3 NA NA CASSSLNVDEQFF TGTGCCAGCAGCTCCCTAAACGTGGATGAGCAGTTCTTC
TRBJ2-1 TRBV7-2 few NA CASSLVHSRLGGNEQFF TGTGCCAGCAGCTTAGTTCATTCTCGACTGGGGGGCAATGAGCAGTTCTTC